The 5 T cell receptor beta chains below all came from one sample that was sequenced in a study of blood T cell repertoires in COVID-19. Repertoires were generated with immunoSEQ multiplex PCR, while TCRdb's copy carries only in-frame clones and drops some. The sample holds 200,000 or so clones, around 83% seen once. Sequencing was performed on peripheral blood. These receptors were obtained from a woman aged 40-49 years with acute or convalescent COVID-19.

The chain employs TRBV28 and TRBJ1-6; the D gene is possibly TRBD1 (6 bases). This CDR3 is 15 amino acids long. Germline lookup yields CDR1 MDHEN and CDR2 SYDVKM. V lost 5 bases and J 7 bases, leaving 15 bases between the germline ends. The CDR3 loop is CASSPPDRTNSPLHF. In nucleotides, the CDR3 is TGTGCCAGCAGTCCACCGGACAGAACCAATTCACCCCTCCACTTT.

This rearrangement joins TRBV5-5 to TRBJ2-2, with 9 nucleotides matching TRBD1. CDR3 size: 16 residues. Unmatched junction bases numbered 10, after V lost 4 bases and J lost 6 bases. Germline loops: CDR1 SGHKS, CDR2 YYEKEE (reference sequence). The CDR3 DNA reads TGTGCCAGCAGCCCCTCCGGGACAGGGATGTCCGGGGAGCTGTTTTTT. Residues: CASSPSGTGMSGELFF.

This clone was seen just once. This chain uses TRBV18 with TRBJ1-1, with 12 bases identical to TRBD1. This CDR3 spans 18 amino acids. The V gene's germline CDR1 is KGHSH and CDR2 LQKENI. V shed 5 bases and J 0 bases; nucleotides not matched to a gene: 10. The CDR3, as DNA: TGTGCCAGCTCAGAGACGATAGGGACAGGGGGCCTGAACACTGAAGCTTTCTTT. It specifies CASSETIGTGGLNTEAFF.

This rearrangement joins TRBV3-1 (or the pseudogene TRBV3-2) to TRBJ2-1; 8 bases line up with TRBD2. The J segment lost 5 bases and the V segment lost 5 bases, leaving 8 bases of the junction unmatched. In germline, CDR1 is LGHDT, CDR2 YNNKEL (reference sequence). The CDR3 length is 15 residues. For the CDR3, the DNA is TGTGCCAGCAGCAGGAGCGGGAGTGTCGACAATGAGCAGTTCTTC. This encodes CASSRSGSVDNEQFF.

This clone was seen more than once but under ten times. The gene calls are TRBV19 and TRBJ1-1; perhaps TRBD1 as D (5 bases). Looked up from germline, CDR1 is LNHDA and CDR2 is SQIVND (reference sequence). V shed 5 bases and J shed 4 bases, with 23 bases lying between them. CDR3 size: 17 residues. CDR3 region: CASSRLGTPRRGTEAFF. CDR3 nucleotide sequence: TGTGCCAGTAGTCGATTGGGGACCCCGAGGAGGGGCACTGAAGCTTTCTTT.